This record concerns one T cell receptor (beta chain) sequence. The sample comes from a study of blood T cell repertoires in COVID-19. Study context: Both acute and convalescent COVID-19 samples were obtained from the United States, Italy and Spain.

Profiled with immunoSEQ multiplex PCR; TCRdb holds only in-frame clones, not every one. This sample has 270,000 or so clones, with around 86% found just once. V dropped 6 bases and J dropped 2; count of bases not matched to a gene: 8. CDR3 length equals 18 residues. The germline V gene has CDR1 KGHSH and CDR2 LQKENI. This sequence originates from a woman aged 25 to 39 with active or convalescent COVID-19. Sequences were obtained from peripheral blood. The V and J genes are TRBV18 and TRBJ2-6, with 12 bases fitting TRBD1. The CDR3 loop is CASSLLGTGGTGANVLTF. CDR3 bases: TGTGCCAGCTCGCTACTTGGGACAGGGGGCACTGGGGCCAACGTCCTGACTTTC.